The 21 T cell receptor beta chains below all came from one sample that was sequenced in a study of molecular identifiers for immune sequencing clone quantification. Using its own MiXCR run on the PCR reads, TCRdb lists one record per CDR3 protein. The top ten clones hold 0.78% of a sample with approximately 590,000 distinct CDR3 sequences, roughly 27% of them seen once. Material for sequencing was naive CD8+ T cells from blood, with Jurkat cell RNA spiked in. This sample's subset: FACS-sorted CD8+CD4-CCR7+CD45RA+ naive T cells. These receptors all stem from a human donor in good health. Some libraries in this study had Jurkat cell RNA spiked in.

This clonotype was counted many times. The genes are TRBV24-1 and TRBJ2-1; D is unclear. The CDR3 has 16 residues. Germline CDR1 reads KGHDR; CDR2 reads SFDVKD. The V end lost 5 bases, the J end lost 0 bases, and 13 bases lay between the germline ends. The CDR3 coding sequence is TGTGCCACCAGTGGAAAGAAGTCCAGCTCCTACAATGAGCAGTTCTTC. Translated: CATSGKKSSSYNEQFF.

CDR3 sequence reads: CASSRQNMNTEAFF. In DNA form, the CDR3 reads TGTGCCAGTAGTAGACAGAACATGAACACTGAAGCTTTCTTT. This chain joins TRBV19 and TRBJ1-1, with D tentatively TRBD1 (5 bases). The CDR3 has 14 residues. V was pared by 4 bases and J by 0 bases, with 9 bases between. The germline V gene encodes CDR1 LNHDA and CDR2 SQIVND (reference sequence).

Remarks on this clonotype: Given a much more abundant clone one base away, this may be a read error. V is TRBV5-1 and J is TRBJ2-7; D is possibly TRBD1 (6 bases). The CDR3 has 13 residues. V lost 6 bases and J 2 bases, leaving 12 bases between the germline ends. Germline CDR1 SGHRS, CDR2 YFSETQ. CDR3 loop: CASTAPGAYEQYF. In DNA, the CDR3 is TGCGCCAGCACAGCGCCAGGGGCCTACGAGCAGTACTTC.

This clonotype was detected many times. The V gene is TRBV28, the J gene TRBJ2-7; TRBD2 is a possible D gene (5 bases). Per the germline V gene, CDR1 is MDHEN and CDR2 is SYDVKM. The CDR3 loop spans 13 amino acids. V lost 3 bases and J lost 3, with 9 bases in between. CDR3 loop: CASSFRAGYEQYF. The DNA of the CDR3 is TGTGCCAGCAGTTTTAGGGCGGGCTACGAGCAGTACTTC.

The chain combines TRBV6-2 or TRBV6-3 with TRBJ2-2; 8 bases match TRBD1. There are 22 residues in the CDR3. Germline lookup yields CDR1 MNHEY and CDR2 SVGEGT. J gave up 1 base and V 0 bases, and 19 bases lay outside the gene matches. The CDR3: CASSYSISDRVWQFMNTGELFF. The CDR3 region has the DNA TGTGCCAGCAGTTACTCGATCTCGGACAGGGTCTGGCAATTTATGAACACCGGGGAGCTGTTTTTT.

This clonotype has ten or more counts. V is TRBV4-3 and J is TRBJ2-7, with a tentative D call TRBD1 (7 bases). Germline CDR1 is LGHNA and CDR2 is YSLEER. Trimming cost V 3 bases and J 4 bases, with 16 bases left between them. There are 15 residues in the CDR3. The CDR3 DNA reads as TGCGCCAGCAGCCACAGAGGAGGGGGCGGTTACGAGCAGTACTTC. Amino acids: CASSHRGGGGYEQYF.

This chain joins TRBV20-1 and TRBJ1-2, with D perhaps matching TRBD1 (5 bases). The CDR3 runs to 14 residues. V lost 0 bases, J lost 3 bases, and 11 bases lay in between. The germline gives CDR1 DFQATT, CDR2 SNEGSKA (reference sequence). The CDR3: CSAREGPRDYGYTF. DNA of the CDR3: TGCAGTGCTAGAGAGGGACCCAGAGACTATGGCTACACCTTC.

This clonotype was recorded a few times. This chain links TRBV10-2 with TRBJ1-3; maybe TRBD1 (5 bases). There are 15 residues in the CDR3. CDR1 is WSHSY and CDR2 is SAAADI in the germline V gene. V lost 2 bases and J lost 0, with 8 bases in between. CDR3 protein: CASSETGGSGNTIYF. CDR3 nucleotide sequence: TGCGCCAGCAGTGAGACAGGCGGCTCTGGAAACACCATATATTTT.

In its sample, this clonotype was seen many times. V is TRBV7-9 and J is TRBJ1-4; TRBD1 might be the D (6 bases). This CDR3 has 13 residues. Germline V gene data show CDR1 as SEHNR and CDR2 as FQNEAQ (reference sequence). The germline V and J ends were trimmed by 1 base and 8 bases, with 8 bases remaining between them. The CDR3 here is CASSLGTEEKLFF. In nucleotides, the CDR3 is TGTGCCAGCAGCTTAGGGACAGAGGAAAAACTGTTTTTT.

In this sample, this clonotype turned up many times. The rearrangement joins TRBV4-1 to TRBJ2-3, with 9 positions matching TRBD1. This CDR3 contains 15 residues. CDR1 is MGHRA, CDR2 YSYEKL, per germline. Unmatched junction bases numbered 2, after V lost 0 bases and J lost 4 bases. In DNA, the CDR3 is TGCGCCAGCAGCCAAGAGGGACAGGGTCCAGATACGCAGTATTTT. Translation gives CASSQEGQGPDTQYF.

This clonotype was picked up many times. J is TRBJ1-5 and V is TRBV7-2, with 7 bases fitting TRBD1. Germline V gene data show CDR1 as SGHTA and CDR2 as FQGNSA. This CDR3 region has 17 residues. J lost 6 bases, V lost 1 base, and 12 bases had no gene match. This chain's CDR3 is CASSLVVRGRKCQPQHF. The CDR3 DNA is TGTGCCAGCAGCTTAGTTGTAAGGGGGCGGAAGTGTCAGCCCCAGCATTTT. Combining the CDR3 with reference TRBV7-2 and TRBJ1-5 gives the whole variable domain GAGVSQSPSNKVTEKGKDVELRCDPISGHTALYWYRQSLGQGLEFLIYFQGNSAPDKSGLPSDRFSAERTGGSVSTLTIQRTQQEDSAVYLCASSLVVRGRKCQPQHFGDGTRLSIL.

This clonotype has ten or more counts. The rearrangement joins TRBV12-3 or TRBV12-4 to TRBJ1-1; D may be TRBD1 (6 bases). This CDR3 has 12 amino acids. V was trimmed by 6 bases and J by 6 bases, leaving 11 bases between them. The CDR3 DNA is TGTGCCAGCAGGGAGGGGGGCCCTGAAGCTTTCTTT. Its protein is CASREGGPEAFF.

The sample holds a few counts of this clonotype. The CDR3 sequence is CASSRDSFPPNYGYTF. The CDR3 DNA follows: TGTGCCAGCAGCCGGGACAGCTTCCCCCCTAACTATGGCTACACCTTC. The chain combines TRBV7-9 with TRBJ1-2, with TRBD1 matching over 7 bases. Germline V lookup: CDR1 SEHNR, CDR2 FQNEAQ (reference sequence). The length of the CDR3 is 16 residues. Unmatched junction bases numbered 9, after V lost 5 bases and J lost 0 bases.

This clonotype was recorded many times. CDR3 coding DNA: TGTGCCAGCAGCGTAGAGTTCGAGAACACTGAAGCTTTCTTT. This encodes CASSVEFENTEAFF. The rearrangement links TRBV9 to TRBJ1-1; D is undetermined. Germline CDR1 is SGDLS and CDR2 is YYNGEE. CDR3 size: 14 residues. V shed 0 bases and J shed 1 base, with 7 bases lying between them.

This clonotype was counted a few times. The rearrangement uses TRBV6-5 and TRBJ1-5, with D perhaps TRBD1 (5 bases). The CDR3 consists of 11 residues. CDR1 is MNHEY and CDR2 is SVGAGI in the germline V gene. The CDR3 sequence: CAAGVNQPQHF. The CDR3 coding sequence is TGTGCTGCGGGGGTCAATCAGCCCCAGCATTTT.

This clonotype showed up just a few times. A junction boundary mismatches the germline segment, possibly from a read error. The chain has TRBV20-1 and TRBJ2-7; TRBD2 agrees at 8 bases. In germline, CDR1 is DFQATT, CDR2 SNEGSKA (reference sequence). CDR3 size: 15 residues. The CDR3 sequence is CGARGLREAIYEQYF. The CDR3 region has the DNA TGCGGTGCTAGAGGATTGCGGGAGGCGATCTACGAGCAGTACTTC.

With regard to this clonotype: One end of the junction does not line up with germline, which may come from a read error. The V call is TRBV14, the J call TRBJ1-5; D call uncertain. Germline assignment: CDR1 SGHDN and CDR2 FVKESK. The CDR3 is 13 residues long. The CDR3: CARRSYSNPPPHF. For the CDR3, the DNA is TGTGCCCGCCGCTCTTATAGCAATCCGCCCCCGCATTTT.

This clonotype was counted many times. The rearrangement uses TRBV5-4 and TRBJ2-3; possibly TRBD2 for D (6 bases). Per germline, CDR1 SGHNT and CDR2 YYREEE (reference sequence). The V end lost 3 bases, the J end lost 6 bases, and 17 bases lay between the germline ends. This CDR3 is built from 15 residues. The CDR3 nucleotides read TGTGCCAGCAGCTCGCGGGATTTAACCAGGGATACGCAGTATTTT. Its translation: CASSSRDLTRDTQYF. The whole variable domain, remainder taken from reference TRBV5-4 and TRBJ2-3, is ETGVTQSPTHLIKTRGQQVTLRCSSQSGHNTVSWYQQALGQGPQFIFQYYREEENGRGNFPPRFSGLQFPNYSSELNVNALELDDSALYLCASSSRDLTRDTQYFGPGTRLTVL.

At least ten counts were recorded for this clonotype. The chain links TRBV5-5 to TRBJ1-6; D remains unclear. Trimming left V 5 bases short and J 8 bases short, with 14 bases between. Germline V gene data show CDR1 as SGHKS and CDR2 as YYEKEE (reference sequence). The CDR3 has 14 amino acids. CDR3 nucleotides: TGTGCCAGCAGATGGGTTATCCCCGATTCACCCCTCCACTTT. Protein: CASRWVIPDSPLHF. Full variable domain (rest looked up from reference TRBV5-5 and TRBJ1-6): DAGVTQSPTHLIKTRGQQVTLRCSPISGHKSVSWYQQVLGQGPQFIFQYYEKEERGRGNFPDRFSARQFPNYSSELNVNALLLGDSALYLCASRWVIPDSPLHFGNGTRLTVT.

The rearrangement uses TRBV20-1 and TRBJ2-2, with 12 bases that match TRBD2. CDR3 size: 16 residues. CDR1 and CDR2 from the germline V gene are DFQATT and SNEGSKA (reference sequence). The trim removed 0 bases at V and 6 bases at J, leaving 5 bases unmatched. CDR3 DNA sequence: TGCAGTGCTAGAGATCTTCCTAGCGGGGGGGCCGGGGAGCTGTTTTTT. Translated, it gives CSARDLPSGGAGELFF.

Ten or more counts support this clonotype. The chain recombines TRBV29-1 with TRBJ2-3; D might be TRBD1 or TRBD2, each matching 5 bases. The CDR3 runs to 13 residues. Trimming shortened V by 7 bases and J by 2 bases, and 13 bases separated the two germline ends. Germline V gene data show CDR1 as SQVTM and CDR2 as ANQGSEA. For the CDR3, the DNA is TGCAGCGCACGGGACGGCCACACAGATACGCAGTATTTT. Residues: CSARDGHTDTQYF.